This TCR beta chain was identified during a study of OX40 agonist ivuxolimab in advanced cancers. Turning to the study itself: Partial response was recorded in three patients: one hepatocellular carcinoma and two cutaneous melanoma cases.

Blood specimens came from baseline, cycle 4 day 1, and cycle 7 day 1. A note on this clone: Its specificity is not known.

The study, taken as a whole, reports: There were also nonresponders showing low normalized T-cell clonal expansion. Among the lowest peripheral clonal expansion occurred in 0.1-3.0 mg/kg partial responders.

Trimming removed 8 bases from V and 6 bases from J; junction bases left unmatched: 8. Germline loops: CDR1 MNHEY, CDR2 SMNVEV (reference sequence). This CDR3 has 14 residues. TCRdb keeps only in-frame clones here, not all; method: immunoSEQ multiplex PCR. Of 50,000 to 70,000 clones listed, about 83% are singletons. The sample in question was CD4+ or CD8+ T cells sorted from blood, obtained in a trial of the OX40 agonist ivuxolimab. The chain employs TRBV27 and TRBJ2-7; the match to TRBD1 covers 12 bases. The sequence derives from an adult with an advanced solid tumor such as melanoma, head and neck, liver or kidney cancer. This chain's CDR3 is CASGTGTGGSEQYF. CDR3 DNA sequence: TGTGCCAGCGGTACCGGGACAGGGGGCTCCGAGCAGTACTTC.